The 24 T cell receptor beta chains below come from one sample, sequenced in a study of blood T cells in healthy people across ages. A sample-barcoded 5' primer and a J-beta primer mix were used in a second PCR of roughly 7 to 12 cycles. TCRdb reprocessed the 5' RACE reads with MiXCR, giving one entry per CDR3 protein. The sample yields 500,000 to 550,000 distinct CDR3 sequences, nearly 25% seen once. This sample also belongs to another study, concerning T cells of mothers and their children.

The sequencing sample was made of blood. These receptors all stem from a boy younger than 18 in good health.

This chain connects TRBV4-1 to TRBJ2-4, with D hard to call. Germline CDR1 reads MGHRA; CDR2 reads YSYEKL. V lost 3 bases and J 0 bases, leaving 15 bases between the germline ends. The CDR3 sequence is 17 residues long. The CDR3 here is CASSHVRPVIAKNIQYF. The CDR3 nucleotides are TGCGCCAGCAGCCACGTCAGACCAGTTATAGCCAAAAACATTCAGTACTTC.

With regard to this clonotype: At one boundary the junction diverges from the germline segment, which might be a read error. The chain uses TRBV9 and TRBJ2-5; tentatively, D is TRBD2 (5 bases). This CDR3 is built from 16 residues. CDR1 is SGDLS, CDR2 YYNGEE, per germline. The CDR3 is CASSVDGGSLQEAQYF. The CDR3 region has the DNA TGTGCCAGCAGCGTAGATGGCGGGTCCCTCCAAGAGGCCCAGTACTTC.

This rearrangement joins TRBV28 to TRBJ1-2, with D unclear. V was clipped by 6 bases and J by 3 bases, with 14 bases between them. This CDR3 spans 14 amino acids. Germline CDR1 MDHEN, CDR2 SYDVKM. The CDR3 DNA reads TGTGCCAGCAGAACAGATGAAATGTACTATGGCTACACCTTC. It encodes CASRTDEMYYGYTF.

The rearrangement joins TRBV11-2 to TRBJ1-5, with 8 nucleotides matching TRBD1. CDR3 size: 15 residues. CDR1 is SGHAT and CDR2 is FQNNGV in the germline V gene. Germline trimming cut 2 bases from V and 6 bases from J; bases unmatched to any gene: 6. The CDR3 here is CASSLNGQGGQPQHF. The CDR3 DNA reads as TGTGCCAGCAGCTTAAATGGACAGGGCGGTCAGCCCCAGCATTTT.

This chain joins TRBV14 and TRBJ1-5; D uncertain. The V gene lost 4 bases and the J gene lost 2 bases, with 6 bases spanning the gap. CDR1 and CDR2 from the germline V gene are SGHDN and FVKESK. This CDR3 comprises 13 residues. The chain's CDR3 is CASSPNGNQPQHF. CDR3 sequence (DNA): TGTGCCAGCAGCCCAAACGGCAATCAGCCCCAGCATTTT.

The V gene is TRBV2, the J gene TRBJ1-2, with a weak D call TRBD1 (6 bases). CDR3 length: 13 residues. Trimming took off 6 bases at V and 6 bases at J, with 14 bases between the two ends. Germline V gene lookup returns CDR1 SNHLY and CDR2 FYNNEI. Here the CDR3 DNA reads TGTGCCAGCAGAAAGGACAGAAATAATGGCTACACCTTC. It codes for CASRKDRNNGYTF.

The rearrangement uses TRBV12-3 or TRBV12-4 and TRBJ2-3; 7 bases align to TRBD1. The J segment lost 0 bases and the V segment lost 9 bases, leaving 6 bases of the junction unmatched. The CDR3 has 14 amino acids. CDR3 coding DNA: TGTGCCAGTCGAGACAGGGCTAGCACAGATACGCAGTATTTT. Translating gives CASRDRASTDTQYF.

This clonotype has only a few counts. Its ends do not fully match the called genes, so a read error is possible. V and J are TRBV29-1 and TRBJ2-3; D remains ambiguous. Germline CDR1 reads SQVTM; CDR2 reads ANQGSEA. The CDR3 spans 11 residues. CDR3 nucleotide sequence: TGCAGCGTTACCGGGTTAGAGACCCAGTACTTT. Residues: CSVTGLETQYF.

The CDR3 DNA reads as TGTGCCAGCAGTGAAGAAGTAGATTCAATCGGTGAAAAACTGTTTTTT. Translating it yields CASSEEVDSIGEKLFF. This chain links TRBV2 with TRBJ1-4, with unresolved D. CDR1 and CDR2 from the germline V gene are SNHLY and FYNNEI. Trimming took 1 base from V and 7 from J, leaving 16 bases between them. This CDR3 is 16 amino acids long.

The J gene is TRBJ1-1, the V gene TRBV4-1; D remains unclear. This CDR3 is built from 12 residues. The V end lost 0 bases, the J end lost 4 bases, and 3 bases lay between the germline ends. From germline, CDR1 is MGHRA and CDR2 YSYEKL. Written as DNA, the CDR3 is TGCGCCAGCAGCCAAGACGGCACTGAAGCTTTCTTT. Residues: CASSQDGTEAFF.

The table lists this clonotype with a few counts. The chain's CDR3 is CASSLRQGLGEKLFF. CDR3 in DNA: TGTGCCAGCAGCTTACGACAGGGTCTCGGTGAAAAACTGTTTTTT. The chain employs TRBV3-1 and TRBJ1-4; 7 nucleotides agree with TRBD1. This CDR3 is built from 15 residues. V lost 5 bases and J lost 7; bases outside the gene matches: 10. CDR1 and CDR2 (germline): LGHDT, YNNKEL (reference sequence).

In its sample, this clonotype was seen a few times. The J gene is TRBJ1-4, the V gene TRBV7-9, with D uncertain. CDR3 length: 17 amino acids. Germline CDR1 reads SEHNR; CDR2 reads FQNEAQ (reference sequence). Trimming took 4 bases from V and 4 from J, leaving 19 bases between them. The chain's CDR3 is CASSSEKKGRVNEKLFF. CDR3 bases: TGTGCCAGCAGCTCGGAGAAAAAAGGACGGGTTAATGAAAAACTGTTTTTT.

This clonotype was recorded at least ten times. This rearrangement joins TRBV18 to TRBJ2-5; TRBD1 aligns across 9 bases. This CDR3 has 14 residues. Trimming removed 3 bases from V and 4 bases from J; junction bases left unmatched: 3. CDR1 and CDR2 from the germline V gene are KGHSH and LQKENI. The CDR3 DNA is TGTGCCAGCTCACCGGACAGGGGAGGAGAGACCCAGTACTTC. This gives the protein CASSPDRGGETQYF. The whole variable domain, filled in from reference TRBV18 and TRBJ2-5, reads NAGVMQNPRHLVRRRGQEARLRCSPMKGHSHVYWYRQLPEEGLKFMVYLQKENIIDESGMPKERFSAEFPKEGPSILRIQQVVRGDSAAYFCASSPDRGGETQYFGPGTRLLVL.

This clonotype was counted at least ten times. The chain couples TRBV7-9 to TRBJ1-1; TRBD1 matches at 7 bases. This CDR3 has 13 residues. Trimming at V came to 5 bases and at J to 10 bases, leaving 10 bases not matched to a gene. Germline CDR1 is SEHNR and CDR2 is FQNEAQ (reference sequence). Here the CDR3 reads CASSPNVQGRAFF. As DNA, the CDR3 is TGTGCCAGCAGCCCTAACGTACAGGGGCGAGCTTTCTTT.

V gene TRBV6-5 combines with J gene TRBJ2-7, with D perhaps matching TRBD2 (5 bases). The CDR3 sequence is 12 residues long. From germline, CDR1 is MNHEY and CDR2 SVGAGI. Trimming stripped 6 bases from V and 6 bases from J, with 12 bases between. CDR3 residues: CASRERGSEQYF. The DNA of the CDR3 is TGTGCCAGCAGGGAGAGAGGGAGCGAGCAGTACTTC.

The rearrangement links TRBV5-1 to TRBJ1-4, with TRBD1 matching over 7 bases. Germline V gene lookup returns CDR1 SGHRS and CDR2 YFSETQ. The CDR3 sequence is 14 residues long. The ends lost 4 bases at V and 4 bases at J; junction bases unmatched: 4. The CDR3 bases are TGCGCCAGCAGCGGGGACAGCGGTAATGAAAAACTGTTTTTT. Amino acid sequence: CASSGDSGNEKLFF.

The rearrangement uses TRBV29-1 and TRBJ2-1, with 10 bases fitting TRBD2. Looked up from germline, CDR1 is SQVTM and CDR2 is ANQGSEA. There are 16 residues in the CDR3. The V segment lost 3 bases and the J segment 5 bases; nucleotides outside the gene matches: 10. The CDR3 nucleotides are TGCAGCGTTGATGGGGTCGGACTAGCGGACAACAATGAGCAGTTCTTC. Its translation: CSVDGVGLADNNEQFF.

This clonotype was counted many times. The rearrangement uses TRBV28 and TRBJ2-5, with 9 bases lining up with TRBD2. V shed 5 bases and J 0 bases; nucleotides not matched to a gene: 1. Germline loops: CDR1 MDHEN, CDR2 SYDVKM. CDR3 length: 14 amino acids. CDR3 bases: TGTGCCAGCAGTACTAGCGGGCACCAAGAGACCCAGTACTTC. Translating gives CASSTSGHQETQYF.

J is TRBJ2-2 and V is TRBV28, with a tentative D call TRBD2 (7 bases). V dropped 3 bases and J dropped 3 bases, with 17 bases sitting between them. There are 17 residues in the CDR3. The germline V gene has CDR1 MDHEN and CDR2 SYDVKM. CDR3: CASSFGWGGFDTGELFF. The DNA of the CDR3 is TGTGCCAGCAGTTTTGGGTGGGGGGGCTTTGACACCGGGGAGCTGTTTTTT.

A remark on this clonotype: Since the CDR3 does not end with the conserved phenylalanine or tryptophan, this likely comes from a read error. CDR3 nucleotide sequence: TGTGCCAGCAGCCCCCGCCTTTTGGGGGAGACCCAGTACCTC. This translates into CASSPRLLGETQYL. The chain carries TRBV9 and TRBJ2-5; no clear D. There are 14 residues in the CDR3. Germline V gene data show CDR1 as SGDLS and CDR2 as YYNGEE. V was clipped by 4 bases and J by 5 bases, with 15 bases between them.

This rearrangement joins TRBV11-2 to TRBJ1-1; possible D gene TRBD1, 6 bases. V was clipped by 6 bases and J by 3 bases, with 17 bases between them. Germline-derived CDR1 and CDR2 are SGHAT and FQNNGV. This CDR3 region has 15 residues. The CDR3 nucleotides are TGTGCCAGCAGGGATGACACAGGGATTCACACTGAAGCTTTCTTT. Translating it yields CASRDDTGIHTEAFF.

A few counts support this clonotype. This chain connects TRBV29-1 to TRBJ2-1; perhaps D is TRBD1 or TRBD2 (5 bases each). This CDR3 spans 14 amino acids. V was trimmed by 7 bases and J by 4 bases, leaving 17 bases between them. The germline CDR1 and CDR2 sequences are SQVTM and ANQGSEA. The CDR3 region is CSAWDGSRYNEQFF. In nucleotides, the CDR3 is TGCAGCGCCTGGGACGGATCGAGATACAATGAGCAGTTCTTC.

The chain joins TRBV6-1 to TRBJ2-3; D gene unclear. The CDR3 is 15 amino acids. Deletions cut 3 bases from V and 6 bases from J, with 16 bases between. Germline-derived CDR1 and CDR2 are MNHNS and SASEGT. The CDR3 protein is CASSEVGARGDTQYF. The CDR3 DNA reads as TGTGCCAGCAGTGAGGTTGGAGCCCGTGGGGATACGCAGTATTTT.

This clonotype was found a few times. The CDR3, as DNA: TGTGCCAGCAGGCCCGGGACAGGACTAGCTAACTATGGCTACACCTTC. Amino acids: CASRPGTGLANYGYTF. The chain joins TRBV6-5 to TRBJ1-2; 8 bases fit TRBD1. The CDR3 totals 16 residues. V lost 6 bases to trimming and J lost 0 bases; unmatched junction nucleotides: 9. From germline, CDR1 is MNHEY and CDR2 SVGAGI.